This T cell receptor (beta chain) was recovered during a study of T-cell memory formation after mild COVID-19. Each CDR3 protein is one row after TCRdb ran MiXCR on the 5' RACE reads. The repertoire includes roughly 560,000 distinct CDR3 sequences, roughly 20% of them detected once, and 12% sits in the top ten. The CDR3 sequence is 13 residues long. The germline V gene encodes CDR1 MNHEY and CDR2 SMNVEV (reference sequence). Deletions cut 5 bases from V and 5 bases from J, with 12 bases between. Study outcomes and limitations: The second-wave clones peaking on day 37 were not confirmed as SARS-CoV-2-specific.

A note on this clonotype: Its antigen remains unidentified.

Sequencing was done on a sample of PBMCs or a T cell subset sorted from them (not recorded which). The chain links TRBV27 to TRBJ1-2, with D tentatively TRBD1 (6 bases). The clonotype originates from an adult woman who had mild COVID-19 (a few samples of this study predate the infection). Cell type and time point are not known. CDR3 sequence reads: CASSSRGGYGYTF. The CDR3 bases are TGTGCCAGCAGTAGCAGGGGTGGGTATGGCTACACCTTC.